Each of the 20 T cell receptor beta chains below was sequenced from the same sample in a study of Graves' ophthalmopathy and Graves' hyperthyroidism. The TCR beta CDR3 regions underwent amplification from RNA transcripts. HTBI primers served in a first-round RT-PCR, which a second-round multiplex PCR followed. TCRdb re-called the multiplex PCR reads with MiXCR, one entry per CDR3 protein. The table shows roughly 420,000 distinct CDR3 sequences, with roughly 20% occurring only once. The sequencing sample was made of peripheral blood. The receptors originated from a woman in her late teens or twenties with stable Graves' hyperthyroidism.

At least ten counts were recorded for this clonotype. The chain joins TRBV11-2 to TRBJ2-5; no definite D call. Germline values: CDR1 SGHAT, CDR2 FQNNGV. The CDR3 totals 16 residues. V was cut by 2 bases and J by 1 base, with 14 bases left in between. The CDR3 DNA reads as TGTGCCAGCAGCTTACGATCCAGGCACAGCCAAGAGACCCAGTACTTC. It encodes CASSLRSRHSQETQYF. Combining the CDR3 with reference TRBV11-2 and TRBJ2-5 gives the whole variable domain EAGVAQSPRYKIIEKRQSVAFWCNPISGHATLYWYQQILGQGPKLLIQFQNNGVVDDSQLPKDRFSAERLKGVDSTLKIQPAKLEDSAVYLCASSLRSRHSQETQYFGPGTRLLVL.

This clonotype was detected ten times or more. V usage is TRBV11-2 and J usage is TRBJ2-7; unclear D gene. The germline V and J ends were trimmed by 3 bases and 0 bases, with 12 bases remaining between them. Germline loops: CDR1 SGHAT, CDR2 FQNNGV. The CDR3 consists of 15 residues. This CDR3 reads CASSFLTHSSYEQYF. The CDR3 DNA reads as TGTGCCAGCAGCTTTTTAACTCATAGCTCCTACGAGCAGTACTTC.

This clonotype occurred many times. The rearrangement uses TRBV6-2 or TRBV6-3 and TRBJ1-2, with D possibly matching TRBD1 (5 bases). Germline lookup yields CDR1 MNHEY and CDR2 SVGEGT. This CDR3 has 13 residues. Deletions cut 6 bases from V and 0 bases from J, with 8 bases between. The DNA of the CDR3 is TGTGCCAGCAGGGCGGACACTAACTATGGCTACACCTTC. Translating gives CASRADTNYGYTF.

This clonotype showed up just a few times. This rearrangement joins TRBV20-1 to TRBJ2-2; D gene unclear. There are 11 residues in the CDR3. V dropped 3 bases and J dropped 6 bases, with 5 bases sitting between them. CDR1 DFQATT and CDR2 SNEGSKA come from the germline V gene (reference sequence). DNA for the CDR3: TGCAGTGCTAGGGATTCCGGGGAGCTGTTTTTT. Translating it yields CSARDSGELFF.

This clonotype has ten or more counts. The gene calls are TRBV9 and TRBJ2-2; 8 bases agree with TRBD2. Germline CDR1 and CDR2: SGDLS and YYNGEE. V lost 0 bases and J lost 5; bases outside the gene matches: 0. This CDR3 has 14 residues. The CDR3 sequence is CASSVGGGTGELFF. CDR3 DNA sequence: TGTGCCAGCAGCGTAGGCGGGGGGACCGGGGAGCTGTTTTTT.

The chain joins TRBV6-1 to TRBJ2-7; D not resolved. The CDR3 has 14 amino acids. V was cut by 4 bases and J by 0 bases, with 10 bases left in between. Germline loops: CDR1 MNHNS, CDR2 SASEGT. The DNA of the CDR3 is TGTGCCAGCAGTGTGGAACGGGTCTCCTACGAGCAGTACTTC. Amino acids: CASSVERVSYEQYF.

The J gene is TRBJ1-1, the V gene TRBV12-3 or TRBV12-4, with D hard to call. CDR3 length equals 11 residues. The V and J ends lost 5 bases and 4 bases respectively, with 5 bases between them. CDR3 sequence reads: CASSAFTEAFF. CDR3 coding DNA: TGTGCCAGCAGTGCCTTCACTGAAGCTTTCTTT.

Ten or more counts support this clonotype. The DNA for the CDR3 is TGCAGTGCTAGAAGGATCCTCGCAGAGACCCAGTACTTC. Translated: CSARRILAETQYF. The chain is built from TRBV20-1 and TRBJ2-5; no clear D. The CDR3 totals 13 residues. The germline V and J ends were trimmed by 2 bases and 4 bases, with 11 bases remaining between them. The germline CDR1 and CDR2 sequences are DFQATT and SNEGSKA (reference sequence).

Many counts were recorded for this clonotype. This chain connects TRBV19 to TRBJ2-7; TRBD1 agrees at 9 bases. CDR1 and CDR2 from the germline V gene are LNHDA and SQIVND (reference sequence). The ends lost 5 bases at V and 6 bases at J; junction bases unmatched: 5. The CDR3 loop spans 13 amino acids. The CDR3 protein is CASSLRDRVEQYF. CDR3 in DNA: TGTGCCAGTAGTCTCCGGGACAGGGTCGAGCAGTACTTC. The whole variable domain, filled in from reference TRBV19 and TRBJ2-7, reads DGGITQSPKYLFRKEGQNVTLSCEQNLNHDAMYWYRQDPGQGLRLIYYSQIVNDFQKGDIAEGYSVSREKKESFPLTVTSAQKNPTAFYLCASSLRDRVEQYFGPGTRLTVT.

Ten or more counts support this clonotype. The chain links TRBV6-1 to TRBJ2-5; no clear D. V was trimmed by 1 base and J by 5 bases, leaving 5 bases between them. This CDR3 comprises 12 residues. Germline V gene sequence: CDR1 MNHNS, CDR2 SASEGT. CDR3 sequence reads: CASSEGVETQYF. In DNA, the CDR3 is TGTGCCAGCAGTGAAGGTGTGGAGACCCAGTACTTC.

V usage is TRBV6-5 and J usage is TRBJ2-2; D call uncertain. The CDR3 sequence is 15 residues long. The germline V gene has CDR1 MNHEY and CDR2 SVGAGI. With 7 bases removed from V and 4 bases from J, the gap between germline ends came to 16 bases. For the CDR3, the DNA is TGTGCCAGCATTTTATTCGCCCGGTTCACCGGGGAGCTGTTTTTT. Its translation: CASILFARFTGELFF.

The V gene is TRBV30, the J gene TRBJ2-1; 13 positions match TRBD2. The CDR3 is 15 residues long. Germline V lookup: CDR1 GTSNPN, CDR2 SVGIG (reference sequence). J gave up 6 bases and V 1 base, and 3 bases lay outside the gene matches. The CDR3 DNA is TGTGCCTGGAGTGCTACTAGCGGGAGGGCCAATGAGCAGTTCTTC. Translation gives CAWSATSGRANEQFF.

This clonotype was counted ten times or more. V is TRBV6-1 and J is TRBJ2-2; D gene uncertain. CDR1 is MNHNS, CDR2 SASEGT, per germline. The CDR3 length is 15 residues. V dropped 0 bases and J dropped 4 bases, with 9 bases sitting between them. CDR3 sequence (DNA): TGTGCCAGCAGTGAAGCGTGGGGATTCACCGGGGAGCTGTTTTTT. Protein product: CASSEAWGFTGELFF.

This chain connects TRBV30 to TRBJ1-1; TRBD1 matches at 8 bases. Trimming at V came to 8 bases and at J to 4 bases, leaving 9 bases not matched to a gene. The CDR3 length is 13 residues. CDR1 is GTSNPN and CDR2 is SVGIG in the germline V gene (reference sequence). Written as DNA, the CDR3 is TGTGCCAGCCAACAGGGGACAGGCACTGAAGCTTTCTTT. This gives the protein CASQQGTGTEAFF.

Many counts were recorded for this clonotype. The chain uses TRBV15 and TRBJ2-5; 7 bases are shared with TRBD1. CDR1 LNHNV and CDR2 YYDKDF come from the germline V gene (reference sequence). Trimming at V came to 0 bases and at J to 4 bases, leaving 5 bases not matched to a gene. CDR3 length: 15 residues. The CDR3 is CATSRDDNRGETQYF. The CDR3 DNA follows: TGTGCCACCAGCAGAGATGATAACAGGGGAGAGACCCAGTACTTC.

This clonotype is a singleton in its sample. The chain employs TRBV27 and TRBJ2-7, with D perhaps matching TRBD1 or TRBD2 (5 bases each). This CDR3 is built from 14 residues. The V gene's germline CDR1 is MNHEY and CDR2 SMNVEV (reference sequence). Trimming left V 5 bases short and J 3 bases short, with 14 bases between. The CDR3 coding sequence is TGTGCCAGCAGTCTCCCCGGGGCCCTCTACGAGCAGTACTTC. Encoded protein: CASSLPGALYEQYF.

This clonotype has a count of ten or more. V and J are TRBV11-2 and TRBJ1-5; no definite D call. Per the germline V gene, CDR1 is SGHAT and CDR2 is FQNNGV. V shed 5 bases and J shed 7 bases, with 15 bases lying between them. The CDR3 length is 14 residues. The CDR3 protein is CASSPQLGGQPQHF. The CDR3 bases are TGTGCCAGCAGCCCCCAATTGGGTGGACAGCCCCAGCATTTT.

This clonotype was counted ten times or more. V and J are TRBV10-1 and TRBJ2-5; the D is unclear. Trimming left V 0 bases short and J 5 bases short, with 10 bases between. Per the germline V gene, CDR1 is WNHNN and CDR2 is SYGVQD (reference sequence). This CDR3 contains 14 residues. CDR3 amino acids: CASSESGSVETQYF. Written as DNA, the CDR3 is TGCGCCAGCAGTGAGTCGGGATCGGTGGAGACCCAGTACTTC.

This chain links TRBV19 with TRBJ1-6; D is perhaps TRBD1 (5 bases). Germline V gene sequence: CDR1 LNHDA, CDR2 SQIVND (reference sequence). This CDR3 is 14 amino acids long. The V end lost 5 bases, the J end lost 5 bases, and 10 bases lay between the germline ends. The CDR3 sequence: CASSPRGHNSPLHF. The CDR3 DNA follows: TGTGCCAGTAGTCCGCGGGGCCATAATTCACCCCTCCACTTT.

This clonotype was seen repeatedly, ten times or more. The rearrangement links TRBV2 to TRBJ1-2; D is unclear. The V and J ends lost 5 bases and 4 bases respectively, with 23 bases between them. The length of the CDR3 is 17 residues. The germline gives CDR1 SNHLY, CDR2 FYNNEI. The chain's CDR3 is CASSPLNSESTSYGYTF. CDR3 DNA: TGTGCCAGCAGTCCCTTAAATTCGGAGAGCACTTCCTATGGCTACACCTTC.